Included here is one TCR beta chain sequence, with context. The table lists this clone with a count of one. This receptor's antigen is unknown. No base quality values were provided; no much bigger clone lies one nucleotide off. Library preparation employed the immunoSEQ multiplex PCR assay. For the multiplex PCR, a mixture combining 60 forward primers for TCR Vbeta segments and 13 reverse primers for TCR Jbeta segments was used. A multiplex PCR assay on genomic DNA amplified the CDR3 region of rearranged TCR beta genes. Amplified TCR beta libraries were sequenced as 87-base-pair reads on the Illumina HiSeq System. The paper's data handling went like this. A later analysis tallied 75 million to 95 million unique TCR beta chains across the approximately 670 repertoires, and about 10 million of those chains were shared by two or more donors. To remove PCR and sequencing errors, raw reads were error-corrected and collapsed into unique sequences using a nearest-neighbor algorithm that merged closely related sequences. V, D and J gene segments were assigned by aligning CDR3 sequences to IMGT reference sequences. For a sequence to be retained, a match of at least six nucleotides to both a V gene segment and a J gene segment was required. A rearrangement counted as productive if the CDR3 had no stop codons and remained in frame with V and J, and every other rearrangement counted as non-productive. Following IMGT convention, CDR3 was defined as the stretch from the second conserved V-encoded cysteine to the conserved J-encoded phenylalanine. In an earlier analysis of more than 550 of the donors, sequences lacking an unambiguous match to a single V gene segment were excluded. An earlier analysis of approximately 590 of the donors called V segments functional above 56.7% productive rearrangements and segregating when the between-donor standard deviation exceeded 5%. A statistical classification framework was developed to diagnose cytomegalovirus status using the catalog of TCR beta chain sequences. V and J gene assignment, in a later analysis, came from comparing TCR nucleotide sequences with IMGT/GENE-DB human TR gene sequences. The TCRdist pipeline was used in a later analysis to assign CDR3 sequences and most-parsimonious VDJ recombination scenarios. A later analysis defined each TCR beta chain by its CDR3 amino acid sequence plus V-gene family, and excluded reads lacking a unique V-gene family. To address suspected cross-contamination and a sequencing artifact, a later analysis removed several hundred highly shared, low-generation-probability nucleotide sequences. In a later analysis, a clonal expansion index was calculated for each public chain from normalized within-repertoire ranks of inferred template counts. In a later analysis, generation probabilities were computed using a VDJ recombination model fitted to out-of-frame rearrangements, and the results were checked against IGoR. Hypergeometric tests were used in a later analysis to score TCR-TCR, TCR-HLA and TCR-CMV co-occurrence, with a repertoire-size bias correction applied to the TCR pairs. To estimate false discovery rates, a later analysis permuted the HLA or CMV assignments 20 times. A later analysis grouped co-occurring TCRs with DBSCAN, adding TCRdist sequence similarity when clustering within HLA-allele-positive subsets. Repertoires with fewer than 30,000 or more than 120,000 public chains, plus five repertoires with anomalous nucleotide sharing, were excluded from co-occurrence clustering. TCRdb obtained this table from immuneACCESS and retained in-frame rearrangements with V and J assigned. These tables miss some clones; where compared with another copy, unresolved V genes account for less than half of the shortfall, and the remainder is unexplained. V and J calls plus clone size are reproduced from that table; the DNA served to infer D and trimming. Present in this sample are under 200,000 clones, around 80% of which were seen just once. The ten biggest clones cover 6.3% of the sample.

The data belong to a study of cytomegalovirus exposure and HLA in healthy donors (dated by TCRdb to 2016 to 2017). With respect to the entire study: According to an earlier analysis of around 600 of the donors, about 180 million T cells yielded 117 million unique TCR beta sequences and approximately 300 Gb of sequence data. Genome-wide SNP genotypes for about three fifths of the 666 donors were used in a later genetic analysis, which treated that subset as a discovery cohort. Of the 398 genotyped donors, 65% to 90% were placed in the genetic ancestry cluster associated with self-reported Caucasian donors. The study aimed to test whether signatures of past pathogen exposure could be identified by cataloging public T cell receptors. A separate validation cohort of roughly 120 different subjects was used in addition to the roughly 670-subject first cohort. An earlier analysis of about 600 of the donors used high-throughput TCR beta sequencing to judge whether each TCR beta V gene segment behaved as functional or pseudogenic. High-throughput TCR immunosequencing, statistical association of individual TCRs with disease status, and machine learning were combined to predict cytomegalovirus infection status. An early release that covered fewer than 800 HLA-typed donors contained about 290 gigabases of sequencing data and 65 million to 100 million unique TCR sequences. A few DR-DQ haplotypes were treated as single units for association and clustering because of strong linkage in the cohort. Typing coverage differed by locus: A, B, C, DRB1 and DQB1 were typed in roughly 620-630 donors, DQA1 in 500 to 550, DPA1 in 600 to 610, and DPB1 in approximately 450. Using immunosequencing, the study profiled T cell repertoires from around 670 subjects and related those repertoires to cytomegalovirus serostatus. Among over 350 genotyped donors of the cohort, an average of around 240,000 unique TCR beta nucleotide sequences were sequenced per donor, 15% to 20% of them non-productive. All discovery cohort repertoires had been generated on a single sequencing platform. A later analysis re-analyzed previously published TCR beta repertoires from 660 or so donors and added high-resolution HLA genotyping to study TCR occurrence patterns. HLA typing covered class I and class II loci at four-digit resolution. Donor age, sex, ethnicity and CMV serostatus were compiled together with the repertoire data. The later analysis used no new phenotypic data to find candidate immune exposures, relying instead on TCR beta sequences and their occurrence across donors. Broader findings and caveats from the paper: Strong co-occurrence of HLA alleles, especially DR and DQ, made assigning TCR associations to individual alleles difficult. Roughly uniform sequencing depth across donors was assumed in presence/absence analyses, although this assumption may not hold. Across donors, most TCR sequences were observed very rarely, whereas some public TCRs were present in many individuals. In an earlier analysis of a few hundred of the donors, most TCR beta V segments were observed in productive rearrangements about 87% or about 30% of the time, broadly matching IMGT annotations. A later genetic analysis reported fewer N-insertions in productive TCRs among donors in an Asian-associated ancestry cluster than the roughly 700-donor mean. Specific HLA alleles were associated with roughly 17,000 TCR beta sequences at a false discovery rate of 0.05 in a later analysis. In a later analysis, HLA-associated TCR beta chains were found to be more clonally expanded and to have lower generation probabilities than equally common non-associated chains. Over 15 rarely observed V segments, including chromosome 9 orphons, were excluded from the earlier analysis of several hundred of the donors because counts were too low. The sequencing pipeline was judged likely to have produced a cluster of highly shared sequence variants as a technical artifact. In vitro tests confirmed that a few of the cytomegalovirus-associated TCR beta chains recognize cytomegalovirus antigens. Because HLA typing was unavailable for some donors at each locus, only the typed subset was used in association tests. In both the original and validation cohorts, the classifier was reported to diagnose cytomegalovirus status with high specificity and sensitivity. For the cohort, immune exposure information was limited to CMV serostatus. Linkage disequilibrium might explain the correlated functional status among segregating V segments, but an unknown experimental factor could not be ruled out. A later genetic analysis associated a missense DCLRE1C variant with V-gene and J-gene trimming of TCR beta chains, and an independent cohort replicated the association. This cohort had only TCR beta chains sequenced, and the lack of alpha or paired-chain data limited which features could be detected. A total of around 150 TCR beta chains were listed by the study as associated with cytomegalovirus. The authors suggested that the approach could potentially be extended to other disease states and immunological phenotypes. A further reported finding was that TCR beta sequences accurately predicted the HLA-A and HLA-B alleles for most subjects in the first cohort. A later analysis found that TCR association rates varied across HLA loci, with DRB1 alleles showing the most associated TCRs and HLA-C alleles the fewest. According to a later analysis, parvovirus B19, influenza, CMV and Epstein-Barr virus appeared linked to several top co-occurrence clusters. Most CMV-associated TCR beta chains appeared to be HLA-restricted in a later analysis, and the HLA associations seemed to be driven largely by CMV exposure.

In total, approximately 610 healthy bone marrow donors made up the cohort. All cohort members were sampled while nominally healthy, although unrecorded immune exposures were likely present. The donor was CMV seropositive and was included in the group of 250 to 350 seropositive cohort members. Each donor provided a peripheral blood sample, and peripheral blood mononuclear cells were used for TCR beta sequencing. The Qiagen DNeasy Blood Extraction Kit was used to extract genomic DNA from the blood cell samples. Sequenced: PBMCs. The sequence came from a man aged 40-55 years in good health and CMV-seropositive.

The CDR3 region reads CASALRTGEVYEQYF. At the DNA level, the sequence is TGTGCCAGCGCGCTCAGGACAGGGGAGGTCTACGAGCAGTACTTC. Recombination connected TRBV21-1 to TRBJ2-7; TRBD1, the D gene given by the table, was not confirmed from the DNA. TRBV21-1 corresponds to a pseudogene. The CDR3 goes from the cysteine to the phenylalanine over 15 residues. CDR3 DNA only is kept here, 45 bases in frame from base 1.